What follows are 13 T cell receptor beta chains derived from one specimen sequenced in a study of Graves' ophthalmopathy and Graves' hyperthyroidism. CDR3 regions of TCR beta were amplified from RNA transcripts. First-round RT-PCR employed HTBI primers, with a second-round multiplex PCR after it. Using its own MiXCR run on the multiplex PCR reads, TCRdb lists one record per CDR3 protein. Of 200,000 to 250,000 distinct CDR3 sequences in the sample, around 45% are singletons; the top ten hold roughly 50%. The specimen was peripheral blood. These receptors all come from an adult man with Graves' ophthalmopathy.

This clonotype was counted only a few times. The chain employs TRBV3-1 and TRBJ1-2, with D unresolved. The CDR3 runs to 12 residues. V was pared by 1 base and J by 4 bases, with 4 bases between. From germline, CDR1 is LGHDT and CDR2 YNNKEL (reference sequence). CDR3 nucleotide sequence: TGTGCCAGCAGCCAAGTTCCCTATGGCTACACCTTC. Translation: CASSQVPYGYTF.

There are a few counts of this clonotype. The chain carries TRBV15 and TRBJ1-1; tentative D call: TRBD1 (5 bases). CDR1 and CDR2 (germline): LNHNV, YYDKDF (reference sequence). This CDR3 region has 16 residues. Trimming removed 3 bases at V and 3 bases at J, with 17 bases between. This CDR3 reads CATSRRGGVRYTEAFF. Here the CDR3 DNA reads TGTGCCACCAGCAGGCGGGGGGGGGTTAGGTACACTGAAGCTTTCTTT.

In the case of this clonotype: Since a much larger clone is just one base distant, this may be a read error. J is TRBJ1-2 and V is TRBV15; TRBD1 agrees at 10 bases. CDR1 is LNHNV and CDR2 is YYDKDF in the germline V gene (reference sequence). Trimming at V came to 5 bases and at J to 4 bases, leaving 7 bases not matched to a gene. The CDR3 totals 15 residues. The CDR3 loop is CATSYRDRGGYGYTF. Written as DNA, the CDR3 is TGTGCCACCAGCTACCGGGACAGGGGTGGCTATGGCTACACCTTC.

With regard to this clonotype: One end of the junction varies from germline; a read error may be responsible. The CDR3 region is CASSQETQGTEQYF. CDR3 nucleotide sequence: TGTGCCAGCAGCCAAGAAACACAGGGGACCGAGCAGTACTTC. V usage is TRBV5-1 and J usage is TRBJ2-7; the match to TRBD1 covers 7 bases. This CDR3 has 14 amino acids. Per the germline V gene, CDR1 is SGHRS and CDR2 is YFSETQ.

The sample holds many counts of this clonotype. The rearrangement uses TRBV4-1 and TRBJ1-2; no firm D call. The CDR3 runs 16 residues. Per the germline V gene, CDR1 is MGHRA and CDR2 is YSYEKL. The V end was cut by 0 bases, the J end by 6 bases, with 17 bases between. The CDR3 DNA reads as TGCGCCAGCAGCCAAGATTTGGGTTTAGGCGAGGATGGCTACACCTTC. Translation: CASSQDLGLGEDGYTF.

Regarding this clonotype: Since a much larger clone is just one base distant, this may be a read error. The chain couples TRBV6-5 to TRBJ1-2; unclear D gene. The CDR3 sequence is 11 residues long. Germline loops: CDR1 MNHEY, CDR2 SVGAGI. Between the trimmed V and J ends, which lost 5 bases and 5 bases, there was a span of 6 bases. The CDR3 DNA reads as TGTGCCAGCAGTGAGGAATATGGCTACACCTTC. This codes for CASSEEYGYTF.

This clonotype was found a few times. The rearrangement uses TRBV7-3 and TRBJ1-6, with D tentatively TRBD1 (5 bases). This CDR3 spans 13 amino acids. CDR1 SGHTA and CDR2 FQGTGA come from the germline V gene. V dropped 3 bases and J dropped 10 bases, with 10 bases sitting between them. CDR3 DNA: TGTGCCAGCAGCTTCCGGGGGGAATCACCCCTCCACTTT. Protein sequence: CASSFRGESPLHF. Supplemented by reference TRBV7-3 and TRBJ1-6, the full variable domain reads GAGVSQTPSNKVTEKGKYVELRCDPISGHTALYWYRQSLGQGPEFLIYFQGTGAADDSGLPNDRFFAVRPEGSVSTLKIQRTERGDSAVYLCASSFRGESPLHFGNGTRLTVT.

This sequence joins TRBV5-1 and TRBJ1-4, with no clear D. Germline lookup yields CDR1 SGHRS and CDR2 YFSETQ. V dropped 7 bases and J dropped 5 bases, with 18 bases sitting between them. This CDR3 region has 15 residues. CDR3 sequence reads: CASGEGGRENEKLFF. CDR3 in DNA: TGCGCCAGCGGCGAGGGAGGCAGAGAAAATGAAAAACTGTTTTTT. The full variable domain, with the rest looked up from reference TRBV5-1 and TRBJ1-4, is KAGVTQTPRYLIKTRGQQVTLSCSPISGHRSVSWYQQTPGQGLQFLFEYFSETQRNKGNFPGRFSGRQFSNSRSEMNVSTLELGDSALYLCASGEGGRENEKLFFGSGTQLSVL.

The chain recombines TRBV7-2 with TRBJ2-7; tentatively, D is TRBD1 (6 bases). Germline lookup yields CDR1 SGHTA and CDR2 FQGNSA. The V end lost 6 bases, the J end lost 4 bases, and 16 bases lay between the germline ends. The CDR3 covers 14 residues. The CDR3 is CASSLTRTVYEQYF. CDR3 nucleotides: TGTGCCAGCAGTCTCACCCGGACAGTTTACGAGCAGTACTTC.

This clonotype was detected a few times. This chain links TRBV7-2 with TRBJ1-5; 7 bases are shared with TRBD1. With V trimmed by 1 base and J by 2 bases, 2 bases remained unmatched. Germline loops: CDR1 SGHTA, CDR2 FQGNSA. The CDR3 covers 15 residues. The CDR3 DNA reads TGTGCCAGCAGCTTAGGGGACAGCCGCAATCAGCCCCAGCATTTT. Encoded protein: CASSLGDSRNQPQHF.

This clonotype occurred once. The V and J genes are TRBV7-3 and TRBJ2-3, with TRBD2 matching over 7 bases. CDR3 size: 15 residues. Per germline, CDR1 SGHTA and CDR2 FQGTGA. The J segment lost 6 bases and the V segment lost 3 bases, leaving 9 bases of the junction unmatched. This CDR3 is CASSLSGAQGDTQYF. DNA of the CDR3: TGTGCCAGCAGCTTGAGCGGGGCCCAAGGGGATACGCAGTATTTT.

The V call is TRBV18, the J call TRBJ2-5; D remains unclear. This CDR3 region has 13 residues. V was clipped by 1 base and J by 2 bases, with 5 bases between them. Germline V CDR1 and CDR2: KGHSH, LQKENI. CDR3: CASSPQAQETQYF. The CDR3 coding sequence is TGTGCCAGCTCACCACAGGCACAAGAGACCCAGTACTTC. The entire variable domain, with the rest obtained from reference TRBV18 and TRBJ2-5, is as follows: NAGVMQNPRHLVRRRGQEARLRCSPMKGHSHVYWYRQLPEEGLKFMVYLQKENIIDESGMPKERFSAEFPKEGPSILRIQQVVRGDSAAYFCASSPQAQETQYFGPGTRLLVL.

The table lists this clonotype with a few counts. One junction end disagrees with the germline gene, perhaps due to a read error. This chain links TRBV10-3 with TRBJ1-2, with 10 nucleotides matching TRBD1. Germline loops: CDR1 ENHRY, CDR2 SYGVKD. This CDR3 has 14 residues. The chain's CDR3 is CVITGTGANYGYTF. The CDR3 DNA follows: TGTGTCATCACCGGGACAGGGGCTAACTATGGCTACACCTTC.